This T cell receptor beta chain was retrieved from a study of blood T cell repertoires in COVID-19. Study-wide background: The study drew acute and convalescent COVID-19 samples from the United States, Italy and Spain. The analysed material was cDNA or gDNA that came from T cells, B-cell-depleted T cells, or PBMCs.

The authors' processing: Estimated nucleated cell counts came from reference gene primer amplification. TCRdb's table, derived via immunoSEQ multiplex PCR, lists solely in-frame clones and lacks some. D and trimming were read from the DNA, whereas the V and J calls and clone size are those reported in that table. The sample has a few hundred thousand clones, roughly 90% seen once. V lost 0 bases and J lost 6, with 9 bases in between. The V gene's germline CDR1 is SGHRS and CDR2 YFSETQ. The CDR3 has 14 amino acids. Sequencing was carried out using PBMCs or T cells enriched from blood (not recorded which). The clonotype originates from a woman between 40 and 50 years old who had recovered from COVID-19. V usage is TRBV5-1 and J usage is TRBJ2-2; D is perhaps TRBD1 (5 bases). CDR3 sequence reads: CASSLEFRAGELFF. As DNA, the CDR3 is TGCGCCAGCAGCTTGGAATTCAGGGCCGGGGAGCTGTTTTTT.